This T cell receptor (beta chain) was documented in a study of T cell responses to AZD1222 COVID-19 vaccine. Study details: Whether given at about 4 or about 12 weeks, second doses were pooled. Study findings and constraints: Seropositive at baseline were only a handful of AZD1222 recipients. Clonal diversity was possibly underestimated, and white British individuals and females predominated among donors.

Germline CDR1 LGHNT, CDR2 FRNRAP. CDR3 length equals 14 residues. Repertoires were generated with immunoSEQ multiplex PCR, while TCRdb's copy carries only in-frame clones and drops some. The sample holds approximately 110,000 clones, approximately 85% seen once. Notes on this clone: What it binds is not known. Its ends do not fully match the called genes, so a read error is possible.

This receptor was obtained from an adult in good health. The rearrangement joins TRBV12-5 to TRBJ1-1, with TRBD1 as a possible D gene (5 bases). Sequenced material: peripheral blood, taken on day 0 of AZD1222 vaccination. The DNA for the CDR3 is TGTGCTAGTGCTTTGGGACTTGGAGGGGCTGAAGCTTTCTTT. Protein sequence: CASALGLGGAEAFF.